Each of the 8 T cell receptor beta chains below was sequenced from the same sample in a study of metastatic and nonmetastatic thyroid tumors. TCRdb re-called clones from the PCR reads using MiXCR. This table holds about 34,000 clones, 35% to 45% found once. There were no patients who had received any treatment before thyroid surgery. The specimen was tumor tissue. These receptors came from a female donor with papillary thyroid cancer or a benign thyroid nodule (not recorded which). Some clones in this sample may be carry-over from other donors' samples.

This clone was picked up a small number of times. V is TRBV28 and J is TRBJ1-1; TRBD1 is a possible D gene (5 bases). The CDR3 loop spans 12 amino acids. V shed 5 bases and J shed 11 bases, with 15 bases lying between them. Germline V gene data show CDR1 as MDHEN and CDR2 as SYDVKM. The CDR3 DNA is TGTGCCAGCAGTATGCAGGGACGCTCGGCTTTCTTT. Its protein product is CASSMQGRSAFF.

The J gene is TRBJ1-4, the V gene TRBV2; 7 positions match TRBD1. V lost 6 bases to trimming and J lost 8 bases; unmatched junction nucleotides: 9. Germline CDR1 reads SNHLY; CDR2 reads FYNNEI. The CDR3 has 14 residues. CDR3 coding DNA: TGTGCCAGCAGCTTGGACAGGATGGGGGAAAAACTGTTTTTT. Amino acids: CASSLDRMGEKLFF.

The chain is built from TRBV20-1 and TRBJ1-4, with D possibly being TRBD1 (6 bases). V shed 4 bases and J shed 0 bases, with 12 bases lying between them. This CDR3 is built from 15 residues. The germline V gene has CDR1 DFQATT and CDR2 SNEGSKA (reference sequence). The CDR3 DNA is TGCAGTGCTACCACGGACAGTGCAACTAATGAAAAACTGTTTTTT. It translates to CSATTDSATNEKLFF.

The chain uses TRBV10-3 and TRBJ2-1; 11 bases are a match to TRBD2. Germline V gene lookup returns CDR1 ENHRY and CDR2 SYGVKD. The trim removed 5 bases at V and 2 bases at J, leaving 5 bases unmatched. This CDR3 has 16 amino acids. CDR3 bases: TGTGCCATCAGTCCGGGGACTAGCGGAACCTACAATGAGCAGTTCTTC. Translation gives CAISPGTSGTYNEQFF.

The rearrangement links TRBV6-6 to TRBJ1-2; weak D call: TRBD1 (5 bases). With 0 bases removed from V and 0 bases from J, the gap between germline ends came to 5 bases. Per germline, CDR1 MNHNY and CDR2 SVGAGI (reference sequence). The CDR3 runs 14 residues. In DNA form, the CDR3 reads TGTGCCAGCAGTTACTCGACAGCTAACTATGGCTACACCTTC. Translating gives CASSYSTANYGYTF.

The chain is built from TRBV7-3 and TRBJ1-5; no clear D gene. CDR3 length equals 13 residues. V was shortened by 3 bases and J by 5 bases, with 8 bases between the two germline ends. CDR1 and CDR2 from the germline V gene are SGHTA and FQGTGA. CDR3 amino acids: CASSFTLDQPQHF. In DNA, the CDR3 is TGTGCCAGCAGCTTCACGTTAGATCAGCCCCAGCATTTT. The full variable domain, with the rest looked up from reference TRBV7-3 and TRBJ1-5, is GAGVSQTPSNKVTEKGKYVELRCDPISGHTALYWYRQSLGQGPEFLIYFQGTGAADDSGLPNDRFFAVRPEGSVSTLKIQRTERGDSAVYLCASSFTLDQPQHFGDGTRLSIL.

Only a few counts were recorded for this clone. The CDR3 loop reads CASSLGRVGRGTDTQYF. The CDR3 nucleotides read TGTGCCAGCAGCTTAGGAAGGGTCGGGAGAGGGACAGATACGCAGTATTTT. The chain couples TRBV11-2 to TRBJ2-3, with D perhaps matching TRBD2 (6 bases). The CDR3 loop spans 17 amino acids. V lost 1 base and J lost 3, with 17 bases in between. Germline CDR1 reads SGHAT; CDR2 reads FQNNGV. The full variable domain, in which reference TRBV11-2 and TRBJ2-3 provide the parts outside the CDR3, is EAGVAQSPRYKIIEKRQSVAFWCNPISGHATLYWYQQILGQGPKLLIQFQNNGVVDDSQLPKDRFSAERLKGVDSTLKIQPAKLEDSAVYLCASSLGRVGRGTDTQYFGPGTRLTVL.

On this clone itself: At one end the junction does not follow the germline gene, possibly because of a read error. Other DNA sequences within the sample encode an identical CDR3. CDR3 DNA sequence: TGTGCCAGTAGCATAGCCTTGACTTTCCACGAGCAGTACTTC. Amino acid sequence: CASSIALTFHEQYF. The chain employs TRBV19 and TRBJ2-7; no definite D call. The germline V gene has CDR1 LNHDA and CDR2 SQIVND (reference sequence). The CDR3 consists of 14 residues.